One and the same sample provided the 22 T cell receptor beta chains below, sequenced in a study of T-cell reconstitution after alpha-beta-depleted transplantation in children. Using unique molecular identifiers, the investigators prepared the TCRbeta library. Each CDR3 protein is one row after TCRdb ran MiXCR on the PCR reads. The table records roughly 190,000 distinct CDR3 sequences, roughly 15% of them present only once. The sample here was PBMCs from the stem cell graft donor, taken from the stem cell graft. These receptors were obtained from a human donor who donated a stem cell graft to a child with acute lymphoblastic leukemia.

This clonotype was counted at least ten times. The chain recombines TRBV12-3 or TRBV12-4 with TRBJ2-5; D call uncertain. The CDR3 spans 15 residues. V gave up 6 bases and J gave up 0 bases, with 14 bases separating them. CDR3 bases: TGTGCCAGCAGCAGCCAAGTAGGGAACCAAGAGACCCAGTACTTC. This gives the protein CASSSQVGNQETQYF.

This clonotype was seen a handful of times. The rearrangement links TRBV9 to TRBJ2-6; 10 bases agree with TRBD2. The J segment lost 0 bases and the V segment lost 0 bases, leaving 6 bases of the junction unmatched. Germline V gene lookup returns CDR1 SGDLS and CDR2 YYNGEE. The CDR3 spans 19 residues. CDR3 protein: CASSVAGTSVVSGANVLTF. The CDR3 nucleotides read TGTGCCAGCAGCGTAGCAGGGACTAGCGTTGTCTCTGGGGCCAACGTCCTGACTTTC. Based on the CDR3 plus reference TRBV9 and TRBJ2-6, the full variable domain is DSGVTQTPKHLITATGQRVTLRCSPRSGDLSVYWYQQSLDQGLQFLIQYYNGEERAKGNILERFSAQQFPDLHSELNLSSLELGDSALYFCASSVAGTSVVSGANVLTFGAGSRLTVL.

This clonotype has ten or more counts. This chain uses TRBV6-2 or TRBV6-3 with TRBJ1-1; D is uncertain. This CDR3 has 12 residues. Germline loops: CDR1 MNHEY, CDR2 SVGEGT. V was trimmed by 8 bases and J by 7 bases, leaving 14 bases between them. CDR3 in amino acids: CASGRAGGEAFF. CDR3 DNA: TGTGCCAGCGGAAGGGCCGGAGGTGAAGCTTTCTTT.

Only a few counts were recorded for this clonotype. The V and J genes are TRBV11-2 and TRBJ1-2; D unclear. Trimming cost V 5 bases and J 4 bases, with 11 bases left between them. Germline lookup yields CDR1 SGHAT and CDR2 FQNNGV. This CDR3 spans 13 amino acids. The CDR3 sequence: CASSPTRSYGYTF. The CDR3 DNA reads TGTGCCAGCAGCCCTACAAGATCCTATGGCTACACCTTC.

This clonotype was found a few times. CDR3 nucleotides: TGTGCCAGCATTAGACAGAGCACAGATACGCAGTATTTT. Translated, it gives CASIRQSTDTQYF. V is TRBV12-3 or TRBV12-4 and J is TRBJ2-3; TRBD1 might be the D (5 bases). V was cut by 7 bases and J by 0 bases, with 8 bases left in between. The CDR3 has 13 amino acids.

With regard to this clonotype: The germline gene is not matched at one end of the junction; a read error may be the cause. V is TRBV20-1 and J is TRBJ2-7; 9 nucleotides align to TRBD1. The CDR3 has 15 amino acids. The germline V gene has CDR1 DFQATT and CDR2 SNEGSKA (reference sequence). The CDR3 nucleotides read TGCAGTGCTAGAGATCCCGGGACAGGGTCGAACGAGCATTACTTC. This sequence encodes CSARDPGTGSNEHYF.

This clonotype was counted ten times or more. CDR3 nucleotide sequence: TGCAGTGCTAGGGATCTGTATGGCTACACCTTC. It encodes CSARDLYGYTF. This rearrangement joins TRBV20-1 to TRBJ1-2; no clear D. The CDR3 consists of 11 residues. Trimming removed 3 bases from V and 5 bases from J, with 7 bases in between. Germline values: CDR1 DFQATT, CDR2 SNEGSKA (reference sequence).

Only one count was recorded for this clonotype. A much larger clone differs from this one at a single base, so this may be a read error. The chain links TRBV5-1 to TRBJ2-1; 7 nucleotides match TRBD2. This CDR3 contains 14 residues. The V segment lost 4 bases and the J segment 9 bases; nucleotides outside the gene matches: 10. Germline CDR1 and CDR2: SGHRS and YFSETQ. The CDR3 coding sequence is TGCGCCAGCAGCGAGGGACTAACGGGACTTGAGCAGTTCTTC. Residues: CASSEGLTGLEQFF. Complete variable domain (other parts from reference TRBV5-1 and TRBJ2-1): KAGVTQTPRYLIKTRGQQVTLSCSPISGHRSVSWYQQTPGQGLQFLFEYFSETQRNKGNFPGRFSGRQFSNSRSEMNVSTLELGDSALYLCASSEGLTGLEQFFGPGTRLTVL.

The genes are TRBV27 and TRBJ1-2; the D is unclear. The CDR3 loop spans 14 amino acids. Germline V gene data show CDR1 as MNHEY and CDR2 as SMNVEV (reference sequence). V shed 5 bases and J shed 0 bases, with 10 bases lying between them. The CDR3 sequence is CASSRPGTNYGYTF. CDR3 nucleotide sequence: TGTGCCAGCAGTAGACCGGGTACTAACTATGGCTACACCTTC.

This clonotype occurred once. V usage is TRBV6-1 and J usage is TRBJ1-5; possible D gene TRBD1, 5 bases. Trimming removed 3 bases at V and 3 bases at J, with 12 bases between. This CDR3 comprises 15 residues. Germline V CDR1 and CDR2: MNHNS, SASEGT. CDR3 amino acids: CASSEGHSHNQPQHF. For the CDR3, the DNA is TGTGCCAGCAGTGAGGGGCACAGTCACAATCAGCCCCAGCATTTT.

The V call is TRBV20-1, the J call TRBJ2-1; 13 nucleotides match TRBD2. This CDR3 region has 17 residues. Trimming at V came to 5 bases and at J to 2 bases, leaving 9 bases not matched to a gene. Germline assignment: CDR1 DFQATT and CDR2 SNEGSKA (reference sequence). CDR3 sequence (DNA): TGCAGTGCTCCTCGGACTAGCGGGAGAAGGACCTACAATGAGCAGTTCTTC. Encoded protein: CSAPRTSGRRTYNEQFF.

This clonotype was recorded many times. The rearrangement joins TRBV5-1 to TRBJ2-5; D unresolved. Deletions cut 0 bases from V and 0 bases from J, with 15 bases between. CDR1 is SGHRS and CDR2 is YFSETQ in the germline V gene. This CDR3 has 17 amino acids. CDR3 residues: CASSLVRLSSHQETQYF. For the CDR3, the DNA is TGCGCCAGCAGCTTGGTCCGGCTGAGCTCCCACCAAGAGACCCAGTACTTC.

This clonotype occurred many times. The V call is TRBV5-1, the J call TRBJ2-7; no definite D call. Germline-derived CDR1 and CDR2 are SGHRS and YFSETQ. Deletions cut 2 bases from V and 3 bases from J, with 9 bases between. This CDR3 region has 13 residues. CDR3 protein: CASSFHPGYEQYF. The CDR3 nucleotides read TGCGCCAGCAGCTTTCATCCGGGCTACGAGCAGTACTTC.

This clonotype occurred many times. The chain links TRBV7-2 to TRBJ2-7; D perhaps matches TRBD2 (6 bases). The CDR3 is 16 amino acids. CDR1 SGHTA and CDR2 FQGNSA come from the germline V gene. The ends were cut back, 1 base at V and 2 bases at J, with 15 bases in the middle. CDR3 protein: CASSLGDFPVTYEQYF. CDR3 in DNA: TGTGCCAGCAGCTTAGGGGACTTTCCCGTAACCTACGAGCAGTACTTC.

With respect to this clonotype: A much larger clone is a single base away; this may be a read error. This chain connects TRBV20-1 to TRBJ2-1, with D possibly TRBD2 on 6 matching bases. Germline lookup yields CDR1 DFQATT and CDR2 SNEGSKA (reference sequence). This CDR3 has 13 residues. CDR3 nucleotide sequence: TGCAGTGCTCCTAGGCAGGACTACAATGACCAGTTCTTC. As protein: CSAPRQDYNDQFF.

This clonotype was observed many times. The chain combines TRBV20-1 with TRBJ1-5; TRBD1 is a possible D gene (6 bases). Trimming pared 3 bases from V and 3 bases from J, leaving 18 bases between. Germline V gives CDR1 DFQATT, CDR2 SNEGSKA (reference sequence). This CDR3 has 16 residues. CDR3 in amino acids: CSASLPGGLNNQPQHF. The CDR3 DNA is TGCAGTGCTAGTCTTCCCGGGGGGCTGAACAATCAGCCCCAGCATTTT.

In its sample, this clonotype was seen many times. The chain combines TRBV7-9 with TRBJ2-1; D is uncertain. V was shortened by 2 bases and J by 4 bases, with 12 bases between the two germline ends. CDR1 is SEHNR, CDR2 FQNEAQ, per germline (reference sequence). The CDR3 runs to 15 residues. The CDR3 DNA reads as TGTGCCAGCAGCTTAATGGGTGCGATTTACAATGAGCAGTTCTTC. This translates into CASSLMGAIYNEQFF.

The CDR3 DNA sequence: TGTGCCAGCAGACGACAGGGGAACACTGAAGCTTTCTTT. Protein: CASRRQGNTEAFF. V is TRBV6-2 or TRBV6-3 and J is TRBJ1-1; TRBD1 agrees at 7 bases. Germline V gene data show CDR1 as MNHEY and CDR2 as SVGEGT. V shed 6 bases, J shed 1 base, and the junction held 2 bases outside the gene matches. The CDR3 is made up of 13 amino acids.

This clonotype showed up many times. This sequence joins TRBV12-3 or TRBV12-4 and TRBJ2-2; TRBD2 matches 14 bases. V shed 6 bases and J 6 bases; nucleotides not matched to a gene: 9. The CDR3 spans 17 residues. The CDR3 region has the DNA TGTGCCAGCAGCCTAGGGACTAGCGGGAGTGTTGCCGGGGAGCTGTTTTTT. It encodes CASSLGTSGSVAGELFF.

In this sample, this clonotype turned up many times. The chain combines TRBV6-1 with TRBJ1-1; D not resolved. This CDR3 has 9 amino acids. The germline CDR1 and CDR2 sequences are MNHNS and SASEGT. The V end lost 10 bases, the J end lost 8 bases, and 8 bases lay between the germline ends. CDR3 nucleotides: TGTGCCACCCCGACAGAAGCTTTCTTT. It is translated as CATPTEAFF.

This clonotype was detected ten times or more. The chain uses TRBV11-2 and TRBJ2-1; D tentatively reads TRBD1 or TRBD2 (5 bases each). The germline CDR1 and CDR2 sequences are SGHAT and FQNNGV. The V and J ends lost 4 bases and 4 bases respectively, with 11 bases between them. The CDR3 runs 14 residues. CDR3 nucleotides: TGTGCCAGCAGCTCGACGGGACCTTACAATGAGCAGTTCTTC. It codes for CASSSTGPYNEQFF.

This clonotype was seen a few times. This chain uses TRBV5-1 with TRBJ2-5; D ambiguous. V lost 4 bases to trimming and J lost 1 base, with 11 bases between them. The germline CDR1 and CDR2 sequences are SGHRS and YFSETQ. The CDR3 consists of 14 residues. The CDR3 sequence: CASSPTHLQETQYF. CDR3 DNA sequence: TGCGCCAGCAGCCCCACCCACCTCCAAGAGACCCAGTACTTC.